A single TCR beta chain is shown here with its context. This specimen belongs to a study of blood T cell repertoires in COVID-19. Study details: Sites across the United States, Italy and Spain contributed samples from acute and convalescent COVID-19. From T cells, B-cell-depleted T cells, or PBMCs came the material, which was cDNA or gDNA.

How the authors handled the data: Amplification of reference gene primers was used by the study to estimate nucleated cell counts. Produced via immunoSEQ multiplex PCR; TCRdb's table is partial and in-frame only. V, J and clone size reflect that table, while D and trimming were determined from the DNA. The sample records about 240,000 clones, 86% being singletons. Sequenced material: peripheral blood. This receptor was identified in an elderly man with acute or convalescent COVID-19.

The CDR3 here is CASSRQGRGTTDTQYF. DNA for the CDR3: TGCGCCAGCAGCCGACAGGGTCGAGGGACTACAGATACGCAGTATTTT. The chain links TRBV5-1 to TRBJ2-3, with D tentatively TRBD1 (7 bases). This CDR3 spans 16 amino acids. Germline CDR1 is SGHRS and CDR2 is YFSETQ. V was trimmed by 4 bases and J by 3 bases, leaving 18 bases between them.